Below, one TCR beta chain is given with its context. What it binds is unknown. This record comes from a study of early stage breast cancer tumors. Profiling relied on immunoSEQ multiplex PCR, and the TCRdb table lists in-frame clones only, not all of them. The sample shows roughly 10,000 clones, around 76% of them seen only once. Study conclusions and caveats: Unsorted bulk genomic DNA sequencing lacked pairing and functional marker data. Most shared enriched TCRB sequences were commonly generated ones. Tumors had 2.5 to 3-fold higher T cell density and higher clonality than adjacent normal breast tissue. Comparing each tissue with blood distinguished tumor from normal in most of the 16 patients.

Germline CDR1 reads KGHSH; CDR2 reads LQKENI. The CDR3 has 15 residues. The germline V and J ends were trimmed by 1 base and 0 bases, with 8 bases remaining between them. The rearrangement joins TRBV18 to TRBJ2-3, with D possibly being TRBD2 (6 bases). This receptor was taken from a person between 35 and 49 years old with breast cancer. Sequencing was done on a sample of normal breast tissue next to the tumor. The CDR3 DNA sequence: TGTGCCAGCTCACCACAGAGCGGGAGCACAGATACGCAGTATTTT. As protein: CASSPQSGSTDTQYF.